A selection of T cell receptor beta chains follows, all from one sample in a study of cytomegalovirus exposure and HLA in healthy donors. Sequenced by immunoSEQ multiplex PCR; TCRdb stores in-frame clones only, minus some. The table has 95,000 to 110,000 clones, 82% seen once; the top ten hold about 2.5%. The sequenced sample was PBMCs. The receptors shown here come from a young man in good health and CMV-seropositive. CDR3s include the opening cysteine and the closing phenylalanine or tryptophan. The D gene is left open where the match is weak. Size is stated for part of the rows, as once, few or many counts, or as a class when the clone is expanded.

V	length	D	size	J	DNA	CDR3
TRBV4-1	16	TRBD1	-	TRBJ2-7	TGCGCCAGCAGCCAAGTTCACGGGACAGGGGGCTACGAGCAGTACTTC	CASSQVHGTGGYEQYF
TRBV18	15	TRBD2	-	TRBJ2-7	TGTGCCAGCTCACTGAACTTCCGGACTAGCGGCGAGCAGTACTTC	CASSLNFRTSGEQYF
TRBV7-2	16	TRBD2	once	TRBJ2-3	TGTGCCAGCAGCTTAGCGTCGAGCGGGGGGACAGATACGCAGTATTTT	CASSLASSGGTDTQYF
TRBV18	13	-	once	TRBJ2-5	TGTGCCAGCTCACCACCGGGGGGTGAGACCCAGTACTTC	CASSPPGGETQYF
TRBV7-9	15	-	-	TRBJ2-5	TGTTCCAGCAGCCGATGGAGAGAAGGTGGAGAGACCCAGTACTTC	CSSSRWREGGETQYF
TRBV19	16	-	-	TRBJ2-3	TGTGCCAGTACGCCGAGTTGGACACCAAGCACAGATACGCAGTATTTT	CASTPSWTPSTDTQYF
TRBV19	19	TRBD1	-	TRBJ1-6	TGTGCCAGTAGCTACTCGGGACAGATCCTGAGCTCCTATAATTCACCCCTCCACTTT	CASSYSGQILSSYNSPLHF
TRBV5-1	13	TRBD1	-	TRBJ1-2	TGCGCCAGCAGTCACGACAGGGGTGATGGCTACACCTTC	CASSHDRGDGYTF
TRBV4-2	16	-	-	TRBJ2-3	TGTGCCAGCAAATCGGGGGGCCGCGCTAGCACAGATACGCAGTATTTT	CASKSGGRASTDTQYF
TRBV5-5	12	TRBD1	-	TRBJ2-7	TGTGCCAGCAGCTCGACAGGGTACGAGCAGTACTTC	CASSSTGYEQYF
TRBV12-2	22	-	-	TRBJ2-3	TGTGCAAGTCGCTTAGGTTGGGAAAGTCTAGCGGGGGGGCGGATCGGTCCAGATACGCAGTATTTT	CASRLGWESLAGGRIGPDTQYF
TRBV7-9	15	-	-	TRBJ2-1	TGTGCCAGCAGCTTAAATGCAGGGGGGAACAATGAGCAGTTCTTC	CASSLNAGGNNEQFF
TRBV11-2	16	-	-	TRBJ2-3	TGTGCCAGCAGCCCCCGGACCTACACACGGGAAGATACGCAGTATTTT	CASSPRTYTREDTQYF
TRBV18	16	-	-	TRBJ2-1	TGTGCCAGCTCACCACCGGGGGCTAGCTCCTACAATGAGCAGTTCTTC	CASSPPGASSYNEQFF
TRBV2	14	-	-	TRBJ2-1	TGTGCCAGCACTTTAGGACAGCTATACAATGAGCAGTTCTTC	CASTLGQLYNEQFF
TRBV5-1	16	TRBD1	-	TRBJ2-3	TGCGCCAGCAGCCCGAAGGAGGACAGGGGGACAGATACGCAGTATTTT	CASSPKEDRGTDTQYF
TRBV7-2	17	TRBD2	few	TRBJ2-7	TGTGCCAGCAGCTTAAAAGGGGATGAGCGGGGGGTCTACGAGCAGTACTTC	CASSLKGDERGVYEQYF
TRBV7-9	14	-	-	TRBJ1-1	TGTGCCGGAAGTCGAGGGTTGGGGATGGATGAAGCTTTCTTT	CAGSRGLGMDEAFF
TRBV18	14	-	-	TRBJ2-7	TGTGCCAGCTCACCATCTGGCGGGGCCTACGAGCAGTACTTC	CASSPSGGAYEQYF
TRBV7-6	14	-	-	TRBJ2-1	TGTGCCAGCAGCCCCGACTGGGCGGGGCATGAGCAGTTCTTC	CASSPDWAGHEQFF
TRBV4-1	13	-	-	TRBJ2-7	TGCGCCAGCAGCCAAGCCCAGGCGTACGAGCAGTACTTC	CASSQAQAYEQYF
TRBV6-5	14	-	-	TRBJ2-7	TGTGCCAGCAGTTACAGAGGGATCTCCTACGAGCAGTACTTC	CASSYRGISYEQYF
TRBV18	13	-	-	TRBJ2-5	TGTGCCAGCTCACCATTGGGAGAAGAGACCCAGTACTTC	CASSPLGEETQYF
TRBV9	14	-	once	TRBJ1-2	TGTGCCAGCAGCGTAGCCACAGCTAACTATGGCTACACCTTC	CASSVATANYGYTF